What follows are 24 T cell receptor beta chains derived from one specimen sequenced in a study of identical twins. TCRdb used MiXCR to reprocess the 5' RACE reads, holding one entry per CDR3 protein. The data contain some 760,000 distinct CDR3 sequences, roughly 18% of them singletons. Separately, the same data were catalogued under a study of T cells expressing NK-cell markers.

Specimen: PBMCs. The origin of the receptors is a woman under 30 in good health.

This clonotype was seen a handful of times. This sequence joins TRBV20-1 and TRBJ1-5; 7 nucleotides line up with TRBD1. The trim removed 0 bases at V and 7 bases at J, leaving 9 bases unmatched. The CDR3 loop spans 15 amino acids. Germline lookup yields CDR1 DFQATT and CDR2 SNEGSKA (reference sequence). The DNA of the CDR3 is TGCAGTGCTAGAGACCCCAGGGGGGAAGGGCAGCCCCAGCATTTT. Its translation: CSARDPRGEGQPQHF.

The chain links TRBV3-1 to TRBJ2-1; D may correspond to TRBD1 or TRBD2 (5 bases each). This CDR3 is 15 amino acids long. V was trimmed by 4 bases and J by 8 bases, leaving 18 bases between them. Germline CDR1 and CDR2: LGHDT and YNNKEL (reference sequence). The CDR3 reads CASSPSRGIDHEQFF. The CDR3, as DNA: TGTGCCAGCAGCCCCTCGAGGGGCATTGATCATGAGCAGTTCTTC.

The chain links TRBV29-1 to TRBJ2-5, with 8 nucleotides matching TRBD1. Germline assignment: CDR1 SQVTM and CDR2 ANQGSEA. The CDR3 length is 14 residues. J was trimmed by 4 bases and V by 4 bases; bases with no gene match: 8. CDR3 region: CSVARQGAGETQYF. CDR3 sequence (DNA): TGCAGCGTTGCTAGGCAGGGGGCCGGAGAGACCCAGTACTTC. The full variable domain, rest sourced from reference TRBV29-1 and TRBJ2-5, is SAVISQKPSRDICQRGTSLTIQCQVDSQVTMMFWYRQQPGQSLTLIATANQGSEATYESGFVIDKFPISRPNLTFSTLTVSNMSPEDSSIYLCSVARQGAGETQYFGPGTRLLVL.

This chain connects TRBV6-2 or TRBV6-3 to TRBJ2-7; TRBD1 or TRBD2 may be the D gene (5 bases each). There are 16 residues in the CDR3. Looked up from germline, CDR1 is MNHEY and CDR2 is SVGEGT. The V gene lost 0 bases and the J gene lost 3 bases, with 15 bases spanning the gap. The DNA for the CDR3 is TGTGCCAGCAGTTACTCGGGGCAGACTACAGACTACGAGCAGTACTTC. Translation: CASSYSGQTTDYEQYF.

This clonotype has only a few counts. CDR3 in DNA: TGCGCCAGCAGCTTGCCGCCTAGCGGGGGAGTGAATGAGCAGTTCTTC. Translated: CASSLPPSGGVNEQFF. The V call is TRBV5-1, the J call TRBJ2-1, with 10 bases fitting TRBD2. The junction had 8 bases not matched to a gene; V was cut back by 1 base and J by 7 bases. This CDR3 is 16 amino acids long. Germline lookup yields CDR1 SGHRS and CDR2 YFSETQ.

This clonotype occurred a few times. The chain links TRBV7-2 to TRBJ2-7; D may be TRBD1 (6 bases). V was cut by 3 bases and J by 2 bases, with 11 bases left in between. The germline V gene has CDR1 SGHTA and CDR2 FQGNSA. This CDR3 comprises 14 residues. The CDR3 DNA reads as TGTGCCAGCAGCTTTAAACAGGGCACCTACGAGCAGTACTTC. This sequence encodes CASSFKQGTYEQYF. The whole variable domain, filled in from reference TRBV7-2 and TRBJ2-7, reads GAGVSQSPSNKVTEKGKDVELRCDPISGHTALYWYRQSLGQGLEFLIYFQGNSAPDKSGLPSDRFSAERTGGSVSTLTIQRTQQEDSAVYLCASSFKQGTYEQYFGPGTRLTVT.

The chain uses TRBV12-3 or TRBV12-4 and TRBJ2-2; 10 bases fit TRBD2. The CDR3 consists of 15 residues. V shed 3 bases and J 5 bases; nucleotides not matched to a gene: 3. The CDR3 sequence is CASSFSGGRTGELFF. The CDR3 nucleotides are TGTGCCAGCAGTTTTAGCGGGGGGAGGACCGGGGAGCTGTTTTTT.

This clonotype showed up many times. The CDR3 sequence is CASSDQWGLNEQFF. CDR3 in DNA: TGTGCCAGCAGTGACCAGTGGGGGCTGAATGAGCAGTTCTTC. The chain joins TRBV6-4 to TRBJ2-1; a possible D gene is TRBD1 (6 bases). Germline-derived CDR1 and CDR2 are MRHNA and SNTAGT. This CDR3 is 14 amino acids long. The V end was cut by 2 bases, the J end by 7 bases, with 12 bases between.

The CDR3 reads CASSAETGTNSPLHF. CDR3 nucleotide sequence: TGTGCCAGCAGCGCGGAGACAGGGACGAATTCACCCCTCCACTTT. The V call is TRBV7-9, the J call TRBJ1-6; 7 positions match TRBD1. The germline gives CDR1 SEHNR, CDR2 FQNEAQ (reference sequence). Losses at the gene ends were 5 bases for V and 7 bases for J; bases not matched to a gene: 8. The CDR3 totals 15 residues.

This clonotype was detected only a few times. The genes are TRBV6-1 and TRBJ1-4; D is undetermined. The CDR3 contains 14 residues. Trimming removed 7 bases from V and 8 bases from J, with 17 bases in between. CDR1 and CDR2 (germline): MNHNS, SASEGT. The CDR3 DNA reads as TGTGCCAGCACCCCCGTCGGGGTCGGAGAAAAACTGTTTTTT. Translation gives CASTPVGVGEKLFF.

The V and J genes are TRBV7-9 and TRBJ2-7; D might be TRBD2 (5 bases). The germline CDR1 and CDR2 sequences are SEHNR and FQNEAQ (reference sequence). This CDR3 has 16 amino acids. V lost 1 base to trimming and J lost 0 bases, with 13 bases between them. The DNA of the CDR3 is TGTGCCAGCAGCTTAGGGGGTAGCGCCTACTCCTACGAGCAGTACTTC. Translation gives CASSLGGSAYSYEQYF.

The chain carries TRBV11-3 and TRBJ2-7, with D perhaps matching TRBD1 or TRBD2 (5 bases each). V gave up 6 bases and J gave up 4 bases, with 16 bases separating them. The CDR3 length is 14 residues. The germline CDR1 and CDR2 sequences are SGHNT and YENEEA. The CDR3 DNA sequence: TGTGCCAGCAGTACGAACCAGGGACCTTACGAGCAGTACTTC. Translation gives CASSTNQGPYEQYF.

The gene calls are TRBV21-1 and TRBJ2-4; the D call of TRBD1 is as the table states it, not checked on the DNA. TRBV21-1 is an annotated pseudogene. CDR3 length: 12 residues. CDR3 loop: CATIQGDSRRYF. The CDR3 nucleotides read TGTGCCACCATCCAGGGGGACTCAAGACGGTACTTC.

This sequence joins TRBV12-3 or TRBV12-4 and TRBJ1-1, with TRBD1 matching over 9 bases. The CDR3 has 14 amino acids. After removal of 6 bases from V and 3 bases from J, the junction contained 5 bases not matched to a gene. The CDR3, as DNA: TGTGCCAGCAGCCCACAGGGGGCCCACACTGAAGCTTTCTTT. Protein: CASSPQGAHTEAFF.

The chain links TRBV12-3 or TRBV12-4 to TRBJ1-2, with TRBD1 as a possible D gene (5 bases). The CDR3 spans 15 residues. V shed 4 bases and J shed 0 bases, with 12 bases lying between them. DNA for the CDR3: TGTGCCAGCAGTTACTACATGGGGGCTAACTATGGCTACACCTTC. Encoded protein: CASSYYMGANYGYTF.

This chain connects TRBV7-8 to TRBJ1-6; D uncertain. V shed 1 base and J shed 10 bases, with 5 bases lying between them. Germline CDR1 and CDR2: SGHVS and FQNEAQ. CDR3 size: 12 residues. As DNA, the CDR3 is TGTGCCAGCAGCTTAGTGGTCTCACCCCTCCACTTT. Translation: CASSLVVSPLHF.

V and J are TRBV10-3 and TRBJ1-3; D is ambiguous. There are 14 residues in the CDR3. Germline V gives CDR1 ENHRY, CDR2 SYGVKD. V lost 2 bases, J lost 4 bases, and 9 bases lay in between. The CDR3 DNA follows: TGTGCCATCAGTGAGCTCGGGCCCGGAAACACCATATATTTT. Protein sequence: CAISELGPGNTIYF.

The V call is TRBV11-2, the J call TRBJ2-1; D is possibly TRBD1 (6 bases). V gave up 6 bases and J gave up 8 bases, with 11 bases separating them. The CDR3 has 12 residues. Germline assignment: CDR1 SGHAT and CDR2 FQNNGV. Here the CDR3 DNA reads TGTGCCAGCAGTTACAGGGCCGATGAGCAGTTCTTC. This gives the protein CASSYRADEQFF.

This clonotype was detected only a few times. The chain carries TRBV3-1 and TRBJ1-2, with 9 bases lining up with TRBD1. The V segment lost 1 base and the J segment 8 bases; nucleotides outside the gene matches: 2. Germline CDR1 LGHDT, CDR2 YNNKEL (reference sequence). CDR3 size: 13 residues. The CDR3 coding sequence is TGTGCCAGCAGCCAAGGGACAGGGGTCGGCTACACCTTC. Translation gives CASSQGTGVGYTF.

This clonotype was counted a few times. This chain joins TRBV5-5 and TRBJ2-5; TRBD1 matches at 7 bases. The CDR3 has 13 amino acids. Germline V CDR1 and CDR2: SGHKS, YYEKEE (reference sequence). With V trimmed by 0 bases and J by 6 bases, 2 bases remained unmatched. The CDR3 nucleotides read TGTGCCAGCAGCTTGGGGACAGGAAAGACCCAGTACTTC. This codes for CASSLGTGKTQYF.

This clonotype was picked up a small number of times. The J gene is TRBJ1-1, the V gene TRBV7-6; 9 bases fit TRBD1. This CDR3 spans 16 amino acids. J gave up 6 bases and V 6 bases, and 14 bases lay outside the gene matches. Germline V gives CDR1 SGHVS, CDR2 FNYEAQ. CDR3 amino acids: CASSQPGQGISAEAFF. CDR3 bases: TGTGCCAGCAGTCAACCGGGACAGGGTATAAGCGCTGAAGCTTTCTTT.

The chain links TRBV7-9 to TRBJ2-5; unclear D gene. Germline lookup yields CDR1 SEHNR and CDR2 FQNEAQ (reference sequence). This CDR3 has 14 residues. Trimming took off 6 bases at V and 4 bases at J, with 15 bases between the two ends. CDR3 sequence reads: CASSDIDRVETQYF. The CDR3 DNA sequence: TGTGCCAGCAGTGATATCGATAGGGTAGAGACCCAGTACTTC.

This clonotype was observed once. The chain is built from TRBV20-1 and TRBJ1-1; no clear D. CDR3 length: 13 amino acids. In germline, CDR1 is DFQATT, CDR2 SNEGSKA (reference sequence). Trimming shortened V by 5 bases and J by 1 base, and 11 bases separated the two germline ends. CDR3 in amino acids: CSAPSGPNTEAFF. DNA for the CDR3: TGCAGTGCTCCTTCCGGCCCGAACACTGAAGCTTTCTTT.

This clonotype was observed a few times. V usage is TRBV14 and J usage is TRBJ2-5; 8 bases line up with TRBD2. J was trimmed by 1 base and V by 4 bases; bases with no gene match: 8. CDR1 is SGHDN, CDR2 FVKESK, per germline. The CDR3 sequence is 16 residues long. In DNA form, the CDR3 reads TGTGCCAGCAGCCCGGGTAGCGGGACGACCCAAGAGACCCAGTACTTC. It is translated as CASSPGSGTTQETQYF.